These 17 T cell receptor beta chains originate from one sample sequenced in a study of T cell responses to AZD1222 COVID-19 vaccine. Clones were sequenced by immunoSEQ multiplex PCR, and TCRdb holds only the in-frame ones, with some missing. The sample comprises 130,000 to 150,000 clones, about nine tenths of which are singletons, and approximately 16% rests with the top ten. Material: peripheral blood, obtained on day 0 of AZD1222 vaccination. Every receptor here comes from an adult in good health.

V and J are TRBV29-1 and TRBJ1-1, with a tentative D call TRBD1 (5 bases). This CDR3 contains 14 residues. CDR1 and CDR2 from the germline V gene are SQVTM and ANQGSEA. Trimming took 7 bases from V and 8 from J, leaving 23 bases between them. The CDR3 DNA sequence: TGCAGCGGGGACCCACCGGGGCGGATTAAAGAAGCTTTCTTT. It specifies CSGDPPGRIKEAFF.

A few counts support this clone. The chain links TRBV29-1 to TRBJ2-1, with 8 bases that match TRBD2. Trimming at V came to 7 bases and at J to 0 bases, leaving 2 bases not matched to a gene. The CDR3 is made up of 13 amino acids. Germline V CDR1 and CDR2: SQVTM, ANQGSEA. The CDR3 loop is CSGSGGSYNEQFF. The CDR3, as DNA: TGCAGCGGGAGCGGGGGCTCCTACAATGAGCAGTTCTTC.

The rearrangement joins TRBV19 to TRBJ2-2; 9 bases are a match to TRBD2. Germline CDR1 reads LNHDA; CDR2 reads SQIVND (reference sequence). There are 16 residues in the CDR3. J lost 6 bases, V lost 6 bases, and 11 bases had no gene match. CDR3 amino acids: CASRPSGGPRPGELFF. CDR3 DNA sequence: TGTGCCAGTAGACCAAGCGGGGGGCCCCGACCCGGGGAGCTGTTTTTT.

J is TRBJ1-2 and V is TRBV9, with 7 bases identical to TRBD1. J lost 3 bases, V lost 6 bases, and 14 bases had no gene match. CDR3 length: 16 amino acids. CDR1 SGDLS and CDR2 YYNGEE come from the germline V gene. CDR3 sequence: CASTLTGSSSHYGYTF. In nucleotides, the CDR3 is TGTGCCAGCACCTTGACAGGGTCAAGCTCCCACTATGGCTACACCTTC.

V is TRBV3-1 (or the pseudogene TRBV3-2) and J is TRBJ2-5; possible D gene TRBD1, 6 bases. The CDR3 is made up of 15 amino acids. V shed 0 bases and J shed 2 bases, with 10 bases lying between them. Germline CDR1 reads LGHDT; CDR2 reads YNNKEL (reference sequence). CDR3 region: CASSQDWGQQETQYF. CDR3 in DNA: TGTGCCAGCAGCCAAGATTGGGGGCAACAAGAGACCCAGTACTTC.

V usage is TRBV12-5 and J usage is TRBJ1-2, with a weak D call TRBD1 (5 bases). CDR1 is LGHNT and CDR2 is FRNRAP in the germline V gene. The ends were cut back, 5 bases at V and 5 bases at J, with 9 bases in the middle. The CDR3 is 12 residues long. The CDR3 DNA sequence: TGTGCTAGTGGTCTCTCAGGGTATGGCTACACCTTC. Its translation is CASGLSGYGYTF.

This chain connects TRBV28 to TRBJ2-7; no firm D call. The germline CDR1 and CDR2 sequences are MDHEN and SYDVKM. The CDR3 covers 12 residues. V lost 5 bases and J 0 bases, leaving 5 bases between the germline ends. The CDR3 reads CASSTSSYEQYF. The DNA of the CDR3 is TGTGCCAGCAGTACCAGCTCCTACGAGCAGTACTTC.

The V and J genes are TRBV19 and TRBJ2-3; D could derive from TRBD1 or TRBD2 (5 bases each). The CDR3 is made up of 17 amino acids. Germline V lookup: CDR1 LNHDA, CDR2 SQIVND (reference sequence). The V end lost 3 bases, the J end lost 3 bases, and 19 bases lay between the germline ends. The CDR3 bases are TGTGCCAGTAGTATTCGGAGGCAGGGAGTACGAACAGATACGCAGTATTTT. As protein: CASSIRRQGVRTDTQYF.

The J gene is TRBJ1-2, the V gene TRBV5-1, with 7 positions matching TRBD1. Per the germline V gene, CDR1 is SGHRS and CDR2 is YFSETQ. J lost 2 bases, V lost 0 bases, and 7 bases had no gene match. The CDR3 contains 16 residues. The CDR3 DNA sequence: TGCGCCAGCAGCTTGGCGGCGGCGGACAGGAACTATGGCTACACCTTC. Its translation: CASSLAAADRNYGYTF.

CDR3 DNA sequence: TGTGCCAGCAGCGGAGGACAGGGTGAAAAACTGTTTTTT. Its translation is CASSGGQGEKLFF. The gene calls are TRBV5-5 and TRBJ1-4; TRBD1 matches 8 bases. With V trimmed by 4 bases and J by 7 bases, 3 bases remained unmatched. This CDR3 has 13 amino acids. CDR1 is SGHKS, CDR2 YYEKEE, per germline (reference sequence). Full variable domain (rest looked up from reference TRBV5-5 and TRBJ1-4): DAGVTQSPTHLIKTRGQQVTLRCSPISGHKSVSWYQQVLGQGPQFIFQYYEKEERGRGNFPDRFSARQFPNYSSELNVNALLLGDSALYLCASSGGQGEKLFFGSGTQLSVL.

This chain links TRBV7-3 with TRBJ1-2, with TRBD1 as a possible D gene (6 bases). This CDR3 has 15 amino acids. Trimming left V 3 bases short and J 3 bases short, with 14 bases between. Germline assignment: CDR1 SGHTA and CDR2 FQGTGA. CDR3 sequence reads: CASSFLNREDYGYTF. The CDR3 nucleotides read TGTGCCAGCAGCTTTTTGAACAGGGAAGACTATGGCTACACCTTC.

The CDR3 DNA sequence: TGTGCCAGCAGCCGAGTCGAAGGGGTGGCTTTCTTT. Translation gives CASSRVEGVAFF. The rearrangement joins TRBV6-2 or TRBV6-3 to TRBJ1-1; possibly TRBD1 for D (5 bases). Looked up from germline, CDR1 is MNHEY and CDR2 is SVGEGT. The V gene lost 6 bases and the J gene lost 11 bases, with 16 bases spanning the gap. This CDR3 region has 12 residues.

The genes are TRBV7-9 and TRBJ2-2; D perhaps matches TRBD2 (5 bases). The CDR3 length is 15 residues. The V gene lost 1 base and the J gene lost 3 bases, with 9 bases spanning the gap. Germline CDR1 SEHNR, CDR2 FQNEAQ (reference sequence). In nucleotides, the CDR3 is TGTGCCAGCAGCTTAGTCGGACTCTACACCGGGGAGCTGTTTTTT. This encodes CASSLVGLYTGELFF.

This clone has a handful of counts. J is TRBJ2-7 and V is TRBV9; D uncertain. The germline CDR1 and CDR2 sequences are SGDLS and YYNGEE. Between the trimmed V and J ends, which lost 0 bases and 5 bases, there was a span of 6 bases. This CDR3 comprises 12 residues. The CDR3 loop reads CASSVAGNEQYF. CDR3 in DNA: TGTGCCAGCAGCGTAGCTGGGAACGAGCAGTACTTC.

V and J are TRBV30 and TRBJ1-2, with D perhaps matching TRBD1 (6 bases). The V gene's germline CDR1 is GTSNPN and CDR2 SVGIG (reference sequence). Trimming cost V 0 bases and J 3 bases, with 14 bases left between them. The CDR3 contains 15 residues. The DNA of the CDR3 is TGTGCCTGGAGTGTACTCTGGAGGGGGGACTATGGCTACACCTTC. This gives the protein CAWSVLWRGDYGYTF.

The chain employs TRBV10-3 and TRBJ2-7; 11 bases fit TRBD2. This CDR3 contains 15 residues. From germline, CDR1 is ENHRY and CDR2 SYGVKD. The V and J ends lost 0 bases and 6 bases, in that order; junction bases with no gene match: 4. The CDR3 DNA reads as TGTGCCATCAGTGAGTCGCCAGGGACTAGCGGCGAGCAGTACTTC. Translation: CAISESPGTSGEQYF.

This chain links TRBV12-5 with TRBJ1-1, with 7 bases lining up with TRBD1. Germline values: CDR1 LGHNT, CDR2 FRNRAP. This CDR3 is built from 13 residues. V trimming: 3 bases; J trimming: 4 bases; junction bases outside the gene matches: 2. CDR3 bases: TGTGCTAGTGGTTTCTCAGGGGGCACTGAAGCTTTCTTT. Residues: CASGFSGGTEAFF.